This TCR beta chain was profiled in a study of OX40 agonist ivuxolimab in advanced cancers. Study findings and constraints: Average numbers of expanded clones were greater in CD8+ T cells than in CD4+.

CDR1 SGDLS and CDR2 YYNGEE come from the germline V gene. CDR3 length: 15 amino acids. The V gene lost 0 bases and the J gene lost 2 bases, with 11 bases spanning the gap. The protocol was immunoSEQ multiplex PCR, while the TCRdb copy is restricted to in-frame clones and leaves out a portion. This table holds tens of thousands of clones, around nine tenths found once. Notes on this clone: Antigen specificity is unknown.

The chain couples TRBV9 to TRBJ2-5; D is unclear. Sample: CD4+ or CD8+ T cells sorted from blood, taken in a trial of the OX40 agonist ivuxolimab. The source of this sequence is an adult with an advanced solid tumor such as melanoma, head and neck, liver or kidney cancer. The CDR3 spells CASSVGAGTQETQYF. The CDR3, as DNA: TGTGCCAGCAGCGTAGGGGCAGGAACGCAAGAGACCCAGTACTTC.